The 11 T cell receptor beta chains listed next were all sequenced from one sample in a study of blood T cell repertoires in COVID-19 (TCRdb year 2020). Receptor libraries were prepared by the immunoSEQ multiplex PCR assay. TCRdb took over this immuneACCESS table, retaining in-frame rearrangements with V and J assigned. Such tables are incomplete; in checked studies, under half of the missing clones stem from an unresolved V gene, and the remainder is unexplained. The sample profile shows roughly 200,000 clones; 85% of them were found once. The ten largest clonotypes hold around 20% of the sample. The source material was PBMCs or T cells enriched from blood (not recorded which). All receptors come from a man aged 40-55 years who had recovered from COVID-19.

The genes are TRBV6-2 or TRBV6-3 and TRBJ2-7; 7 bases align to TRBD1. The V gene's germline CDR1 is MNHEY and CDR2 SVGEGT. The CDR3 is made up of 14 amino acids. The V and J ends lost 4 bases and 2 bases, in that order; junction bases with no gene match: 5. The CDR3 DNA reads TGTGCCAGCAGTTTCAACAGGGGTCCCTACGAGCAGTACTTC. The encoded protein is CASSFNRGPYEQYF.

CDR3 amino acids: CAWSYGANVLTF. The CDR3 coding sequence is TGTGCCTGGAGTTATGGGGCCAACGTCCTGACTTTC. The rearrangement links TRBV30 to TRBJ2-6; D is unclear. Germline CDR1 is GTSNPN and CDR2 is SVGIG (reference sequence). V gave up 2 bases and J gave up 3 bases, with 2 bases separating them. This CDR3 is built from 12 residues.

The chain has TRBV11-3 and TRBJ1-6, with TRBD1 identical over 12 bases. Germline V gene data show CDR1 as SGHNT and CDR2 as YENEEA. The CDR3 sequence is 17 residues long. With V trimmed by 5 bases and J by 9 bases, 11 bases remained unmatched. CDR3 nucleotides: TGTGCCAGCAGCCCTAGCGGGGGACAGGGGGCAAGTTCACCCCTCCACTTT. It encodes CASSPSGGQGASSPLHF. Looking up the rest from reference TRBV11-3 and TRBJ1-6 gives the full variable domain: EAGVVQSPRYKIIEKKQPVAFWCNPISGHNTLYWYLQNLGQGPELLIRYENEEAVDDSQLPKDRFSAERLKGVDSTLKIQPAELGDSAVYLCASSPSGGQGASSPLHFGNGTRLTVT.

As regards this clone: The sample carries other DNA sequences with the same CDR3. Here the CDR3 DNA reads TGCGCCAGCAGCCAACAGGGGCAGCCCCAGCATTTT. Protein: CASSQQGQPQHF. The V and J genes are TRBV4-1 and TRBJ1-5; TRBD1 is a possible D gene (6 bases). V was trimmed by 2 bases and J by 7 bases, leaving 6 bases between them. The V gene's germline CDR1 is MGHRA and CDR2 YSYEKL. The CDR3 runs 12 residues.

This clone was counted a few times. The V gene is TRBV5-1, the J gene TRBJ2-7; D is perhaps TRBD1 (8 bases). The germline CDR1 and CDR2 sequences are SGHRS and YFSETQ. Trimming took 4 bases from V and 0 from J, leaving 32 bases between them. CDR3 length: 21 residues. The CDR3 loop is CASSATGYRDRSGGSSYEQYF. For the CDR3, the DNA is TGCGCCAGCAGCGCAACTGGATACAGGGACAGGTCGGGGGGAAGCTCCTACGAGCAGTACTTC. The variable domain in full, completed from reference TRBV5-1 and TRBJ2-7, reads KAGVTQTPRYLIKTRGQQVTLSCSPISGHRSVSWYQQTPGQGLQFLFEYFSETQRNKGNFPGRFSGRQFSNSRSEMNVSTLELGDSALYLCASSATGYRDRSGGSSYEQYFGPGTRLTVT.

In nucleotides, the CDR3 is TGTGCCAGCAGCACCCTACAGGGATTAAACGAGCAGTACTTC. It specifies CASSTLQGLNEQYF. The chain carries TRBV5-4 and TRBJ2-7; a possible D gene is TRBD1 (6 bases). Germline CDR1 is SGHNT and CDR2 is YYREEE (reference sequence). The length of the CDR3 is 14 residues. V lost 4 bases and J lost 5, with 16 bases in between. The full variable domain, completed using reference TRBV5-4 and TRBJ2-7, is ETGVTQSPTHLIKTRGQQVTLRCSSQSGHNTVSWYQQALGQGPQFIFQYYREEENGRGNFPPRFSGLQFPNYSSELNVNALELDDSALYLCASSTLQGLNEQYFGPGTRLTVT.

V usage is TRBV7-9 and J usage is TRBJ1-2; 10 bases align to TRBD1. CDR1 is SEHNR and CDR2 is FQNEAQ in the germline V gene (reference sequence). This CDR3 region has 15 residues. Trimming took 5 bases from V and 0 from J; bases not matched to a gene: 3. CDR3 loop: CASSRGQGANYGYTF. CDR3 in DNA: TGTGCCAGCAGCCGCGGACAGGGGGCTAACTATGGCTACACCTTC.

The chain links TRBV4-2 to TRBJ2-5, with 7 bases lining up with TRBD1. CDR3 length equals 18 residues. After removal of 1 base from V and 2 bases from J, the junction contained 13 bases not matched to a gene. CDR1 and CDR2 from the germline V gene are LGHNA and YNFKEQ. The CDR3 loop reads CASSQAYQGTATQETQYF. The CDR3 DNA follows: TGTGCCAGCAGCCAAGCATATCAAGGGACAGCTACTCAAGAGACCCAGTACTTC.

The J gene is TRBJ1-5, the V gene TRBV6-5, with 7 nucleotides matching TRBD1. The CDR3 extends over 13 amino acids. Germline V lookup: CDR1 MNHEY, CDR2 SVGAGI. The J segment lost 3 bases and the V segment lost 9 bases, leaving 5 bases of the junction unmatched. The CDR3 DNA is TGTGCCAGTCGGGACAGCGACAATCAGCCCCAGCATTTT. Translating gives CASRDSDNQPQHF.

V usage is TRBV14 and J usage is TRBJ1-2; perhaps TRBD1 as D (5 bases). CDR1 and CDR2 (germline): SGHDN, FVKESK. The CDR3 is 19 amino acids. Trimming left V 0 bases short and J 2 bases short, with 22 bases between. In nucleotides, the CDR3 is TGTGCCAGCAGCCAAGAAGTGCTGGTGCAGGGTAGAAGGAACTATGGCTACACCTTC. Protein product: CASSQEVLVQGRRNYGYTF.

This clone has more than one count but fewer than ten. This chain connects TRBV7-3 to TRBJ2-3; TRBD2 is a possible D gene (5 bases). CDR1 is SGHTA and CDR2 is FQGTGA in the germline V gene. V shed 5 bases and J shed 0 bases, with 15 bases lying between them. CDR3 length equals 16 residues. CDR3 nucleotides: TGTGCCAGCAGCCCCGGGTGGCGGGCTAGCACAGATACGCAGTATTTT. Translating it yields CASSPGWRASTDTQYF.